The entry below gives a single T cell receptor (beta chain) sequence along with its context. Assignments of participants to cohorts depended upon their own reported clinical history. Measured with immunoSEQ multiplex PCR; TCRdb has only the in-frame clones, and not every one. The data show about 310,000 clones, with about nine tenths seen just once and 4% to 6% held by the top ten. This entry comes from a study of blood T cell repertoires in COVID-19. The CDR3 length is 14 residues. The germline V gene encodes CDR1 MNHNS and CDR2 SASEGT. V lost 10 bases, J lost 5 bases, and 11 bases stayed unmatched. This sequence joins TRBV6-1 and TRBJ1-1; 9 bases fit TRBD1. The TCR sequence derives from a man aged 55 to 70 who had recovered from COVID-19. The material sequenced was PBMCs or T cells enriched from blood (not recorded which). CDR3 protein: CATTLDRGGTEAFF. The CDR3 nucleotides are TGTGCCACAACTCTGGACAGGGGAGGAACTGAAGCTTTCTTT.